This TCR beta chain stems from a study of T cell repertoires in cytomegalovirus infection. On this clonotype itself: The antigen is undetermined. One junction end disagrees with the germline gene, perhaps due to a read error.

In germline, CDR1 is ENHRY, CDR2 SYGVKD. The CDR3 runs 15 residues. MiXCR, applied by TCRdb to the reads, yields one record per CDR3 protein. The sample includes roughly 920,000 distinct CDR3 sequences, roughly 31% of them seen just once. Study-wide results and limits: Ex vivo, HLA-C-restricted CMV-specific TCR beta clonotypes prevailed over the rest of the response.

The rearrangement joins TRBV10-3 to TRBJ2-5; 8 bases match TRBD1. This sample comprised cultured CD8+ T cells from PBMCs, obtained from culture after CMV antigen stimulation. The sequence was obtained from a human donor in good health (CMV status not recorded). Some clones in this sample may be carry-over from other donors' samples. The chain's CDR3 is CTISDLDRGQETQYF. The CDR3 DNA is TGTACCATCAGTGACCTCGACAGGGGTCAAGAGACCCAGTACTTC.